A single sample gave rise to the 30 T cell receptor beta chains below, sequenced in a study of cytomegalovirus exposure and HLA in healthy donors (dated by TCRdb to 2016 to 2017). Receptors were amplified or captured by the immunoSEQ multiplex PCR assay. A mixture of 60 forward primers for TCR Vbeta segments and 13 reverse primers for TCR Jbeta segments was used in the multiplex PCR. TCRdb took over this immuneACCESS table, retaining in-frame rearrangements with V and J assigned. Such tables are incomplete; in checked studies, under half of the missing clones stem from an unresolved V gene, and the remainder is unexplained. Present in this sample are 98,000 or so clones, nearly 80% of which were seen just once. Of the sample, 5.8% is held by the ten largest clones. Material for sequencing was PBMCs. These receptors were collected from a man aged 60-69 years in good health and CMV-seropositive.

The CDR3 spells CASSRDRRSYNSPLHF. The CDR3 DNA is TGTGCCAGCAGCCGGGACAGGCGCTCCTATAATTCACCCCTCCACTTT. V gene TRBV2 combines with J gene TRBJ1-6, with 8 bases aligning to TRBD1. The junction had 4 bases not matched to a gene; V was cut back by 6 bases and J by 0 bases. The CDR3 totals 16 residues. Germline CDR1 and CDR2: SNHLY and FYNNEI.

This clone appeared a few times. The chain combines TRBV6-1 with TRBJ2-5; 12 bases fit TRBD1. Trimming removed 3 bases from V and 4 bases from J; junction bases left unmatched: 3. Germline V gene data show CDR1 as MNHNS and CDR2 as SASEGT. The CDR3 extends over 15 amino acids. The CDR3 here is CASSEGQGARETQYF. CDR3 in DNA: TGTGCCAGCAGTGAGGGACAGGGGGCCCGAGAGACCCAGTACTTC.

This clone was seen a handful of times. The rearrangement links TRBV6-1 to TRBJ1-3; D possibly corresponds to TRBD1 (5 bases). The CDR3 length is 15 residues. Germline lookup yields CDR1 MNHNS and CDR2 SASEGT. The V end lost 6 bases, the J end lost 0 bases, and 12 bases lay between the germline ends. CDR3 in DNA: TGTGCCAGCAGCACAGGCTCCACCTCTGGAAACACCATATATTTT. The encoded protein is CASSTGSTSGNTIYF.

In nucleotides, the CDR3 is TGTGCCAGCAGTCGAGGGGGGGGCCTCTTCTTC. Translation: CASSRGGGLFF. The V call is TRBV27, the J call TRBJ2-1, with TRBD2 as a possible D gene (7 bases). Deletions cut 5 bases from V and 16 bases from J, with 15 bases between. The germline gives CDR1 MNHEY, CDR2 SMNVEV (reference sequence). This CDR3 is built from 11 residues.

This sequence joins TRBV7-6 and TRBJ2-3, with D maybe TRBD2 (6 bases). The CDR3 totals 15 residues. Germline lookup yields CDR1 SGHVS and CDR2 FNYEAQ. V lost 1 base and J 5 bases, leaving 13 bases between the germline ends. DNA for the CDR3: TGTGCCAGCAGCTTAGGTACTAGCTCCGGAGATACGCAGTATTTT. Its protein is CASSLGTSSGDTQYF.

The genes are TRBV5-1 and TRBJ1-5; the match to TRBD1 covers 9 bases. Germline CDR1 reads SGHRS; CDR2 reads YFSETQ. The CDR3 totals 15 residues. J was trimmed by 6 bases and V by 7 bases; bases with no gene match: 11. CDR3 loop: CASDITDRGSQPQHF. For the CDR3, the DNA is TGCGCCAGCGACATTACGGACAGGGGTAGTCAGCCCCAGCATTTT.

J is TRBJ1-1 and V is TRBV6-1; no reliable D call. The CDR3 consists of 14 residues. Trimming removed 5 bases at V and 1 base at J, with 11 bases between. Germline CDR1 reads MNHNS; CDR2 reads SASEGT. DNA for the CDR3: TGTGCCAGCAGTCCGCTGACGGGGAACACTGAAGCTTTCTTT. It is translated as CASSPLTGNTEAFF.

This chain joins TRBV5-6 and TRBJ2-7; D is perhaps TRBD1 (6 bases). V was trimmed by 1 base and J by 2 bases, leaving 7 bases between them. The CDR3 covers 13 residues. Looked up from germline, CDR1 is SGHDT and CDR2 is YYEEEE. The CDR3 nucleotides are TGTGCCAGCAGCTTGCCAGGGGCCTACGAGCAGTACTTC. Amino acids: CASSLPGAYEQYF. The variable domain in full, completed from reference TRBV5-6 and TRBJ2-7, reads DAGVTQSPTHLIKTRGQQVTLRCSPKSGHDTVSWYQQALGQGPQFIFQYYEEEERQRGNFPDRFSGHQFPNYSSELNVNALLLGDSALYLCASSLPGAYEQYFGPGTRLTVT.

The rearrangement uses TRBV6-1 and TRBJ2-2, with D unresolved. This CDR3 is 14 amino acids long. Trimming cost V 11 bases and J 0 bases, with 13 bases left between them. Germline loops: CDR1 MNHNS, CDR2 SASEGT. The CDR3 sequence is CAGRRNPNTGELFF. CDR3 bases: TGTGCCGGGCGCCGGAATCCGAACACCGGGGAGCTGTTTTTT.

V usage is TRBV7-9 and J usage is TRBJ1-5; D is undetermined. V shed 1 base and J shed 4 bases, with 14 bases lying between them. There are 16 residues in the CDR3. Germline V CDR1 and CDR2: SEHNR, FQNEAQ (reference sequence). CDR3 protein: CASSLEHGETNQPQHF. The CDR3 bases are TGTGCCAGCAGCTTAGAACACGGAGAAACAAATCAGCCCCAGCATTTT. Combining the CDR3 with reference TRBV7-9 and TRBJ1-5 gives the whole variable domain DTGVSQNPRHKITKRGQNVTFRCDPISEHNRLYWYRQTLGQGPEFLTYFQNEAQLEKSRLLSDRFSAERPKGSFSTLEIQRTEQGDSAMYLCASSLEHGETNQPQHFGDGTRLSIL.

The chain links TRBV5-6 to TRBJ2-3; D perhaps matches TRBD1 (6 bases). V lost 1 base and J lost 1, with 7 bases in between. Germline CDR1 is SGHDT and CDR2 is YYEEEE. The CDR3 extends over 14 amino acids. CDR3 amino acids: CASSLWGRTDTQYF. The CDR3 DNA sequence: TGTGCCAGCAGCTTGTGGGGGCGCACAGATACGCAGTATTTT.

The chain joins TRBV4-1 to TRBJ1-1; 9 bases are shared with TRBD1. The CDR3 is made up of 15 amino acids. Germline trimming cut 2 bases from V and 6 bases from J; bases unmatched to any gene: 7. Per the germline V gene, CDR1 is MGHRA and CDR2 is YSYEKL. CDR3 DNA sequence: TGCGCCAGCAGCCAATCGGACAGGGGCGATCCTGAAGCTTTCTTT. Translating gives CASSQSDRGDPEAFF.

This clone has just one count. As DNA, the CDR3 is TGCGCCAGCAGCTCAGGAACTAGCGGGGGAGAGACCCAGTACTTC. Translating gives CASSSGTSGGETQYF. V gene TRBV5-1 combines with J gene TRBJ2-5; 11 bases fit TRBD2. CDR1 SGHRS and CDR2 YFSETQ come from the germline V gene. The V segment lost 3 bases and the J segment 4 bases; nucleotides outside the gene matches: 5. This CDR3 contains 15 residues.

CDR3 protein: CASSLVYPAGDGNSPLHF. The CDR3 DNA follows: TGTGCCAGCAGCTTGGTGTATCCCGCAGGGGATGGAAATTCACCCCTCCACTTT. The chain carries TRBV5-6 and TRBJ1-6; TRBD1 is a possible D gene (6 bases). This CDR3 has 18 residues. CDR1 and CDR2 from the germline V gene are SGHDT and YYEEEE. Deletions cut 0 bases from V and 7 bases from J, with 20 bases between.

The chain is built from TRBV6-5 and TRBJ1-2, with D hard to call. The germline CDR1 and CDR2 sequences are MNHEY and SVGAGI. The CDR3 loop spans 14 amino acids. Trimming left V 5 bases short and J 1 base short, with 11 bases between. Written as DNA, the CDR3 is TGTGCCAGCAGTCCTCTAACCTTTAACTATGGCTACACCTTC. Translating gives CASSPLTFNYGYTF.

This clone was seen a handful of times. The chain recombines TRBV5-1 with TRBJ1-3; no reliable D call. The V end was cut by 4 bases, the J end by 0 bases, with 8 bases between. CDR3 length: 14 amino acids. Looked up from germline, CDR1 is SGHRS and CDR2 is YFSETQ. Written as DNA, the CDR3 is TGCGCCAGCAGCAAACAGAGCTCTGGAAACACCATATATTTT. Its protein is CASSKQSSGNTIYF.

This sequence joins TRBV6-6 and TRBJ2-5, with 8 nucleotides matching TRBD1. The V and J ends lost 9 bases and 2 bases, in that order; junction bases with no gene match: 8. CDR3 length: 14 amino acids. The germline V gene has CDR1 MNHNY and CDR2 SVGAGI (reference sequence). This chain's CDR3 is CARIRDRTQETQYF. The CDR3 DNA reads TGTGCCAGAATCCGGGACAGGACACAAGAGACCCAGTACTTC.

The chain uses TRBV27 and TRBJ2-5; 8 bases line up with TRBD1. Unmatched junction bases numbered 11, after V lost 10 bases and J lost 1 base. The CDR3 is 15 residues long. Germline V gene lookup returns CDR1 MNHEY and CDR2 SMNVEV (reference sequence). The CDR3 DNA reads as TGTGCCACCTGGGGGACAGGTACTTTCCAAGAGACCCAGTACTTC. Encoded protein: CATWGTGTFQETQYF.

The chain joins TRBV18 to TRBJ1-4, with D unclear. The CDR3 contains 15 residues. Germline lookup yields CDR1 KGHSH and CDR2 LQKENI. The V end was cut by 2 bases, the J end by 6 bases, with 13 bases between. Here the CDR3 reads CASSPSRTEDEKLFF. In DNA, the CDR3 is TGTGCCAGCTCACCATCGAGGACGGAGGATGAAAAACTGTTTTTT.

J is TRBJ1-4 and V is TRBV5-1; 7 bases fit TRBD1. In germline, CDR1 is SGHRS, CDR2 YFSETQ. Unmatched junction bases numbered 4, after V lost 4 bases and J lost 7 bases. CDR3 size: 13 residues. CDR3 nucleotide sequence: TGCGCCAGCAGCACCCACAGGGGTGAAAAACTGTTTTTT. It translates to CASSTHRGEKLFF.

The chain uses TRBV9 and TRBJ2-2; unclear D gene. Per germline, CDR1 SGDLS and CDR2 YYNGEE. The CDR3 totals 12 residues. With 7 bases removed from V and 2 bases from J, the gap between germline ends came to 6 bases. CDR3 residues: CASSLNTGELFF. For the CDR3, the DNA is TGTGCCAGCTCCCTCAACACCGGGGAGCTGTTTTTT.

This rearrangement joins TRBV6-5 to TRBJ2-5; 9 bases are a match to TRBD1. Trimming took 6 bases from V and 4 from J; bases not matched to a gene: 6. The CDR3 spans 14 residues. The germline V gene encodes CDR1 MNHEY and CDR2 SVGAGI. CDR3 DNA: TGTGCCAGCAGAAACAGGGGGCAGAGAGAGACCCAGTACTTC. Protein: CASRNRGQRETQYF.

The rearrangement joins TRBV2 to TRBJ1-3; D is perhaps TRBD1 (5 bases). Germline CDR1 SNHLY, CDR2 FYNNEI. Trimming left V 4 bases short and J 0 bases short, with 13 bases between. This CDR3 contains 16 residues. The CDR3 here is CASSVFPGLSGNTIYF. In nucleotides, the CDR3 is TGTGCCAGCAGTGTATTCCCAGGGCTCTCTGGAAACACCATATATTTT.

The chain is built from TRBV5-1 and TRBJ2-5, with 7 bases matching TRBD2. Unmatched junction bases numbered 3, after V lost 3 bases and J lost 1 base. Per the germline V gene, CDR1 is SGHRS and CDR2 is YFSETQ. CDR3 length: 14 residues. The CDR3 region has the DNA TGCGCCAGCAGCTCAGGGACTATCCAAGAGACCCAGTACTTC. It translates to CASSSGTIQETQYF.

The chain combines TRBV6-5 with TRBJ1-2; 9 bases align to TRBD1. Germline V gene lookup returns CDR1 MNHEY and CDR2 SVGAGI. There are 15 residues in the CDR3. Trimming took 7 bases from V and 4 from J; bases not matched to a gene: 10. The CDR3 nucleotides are TGTGCCAGCACCGACAGGGGGTCGAGGGGCTATGGCTACACCTTC. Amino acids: CASTDRGSRGYGYTF.

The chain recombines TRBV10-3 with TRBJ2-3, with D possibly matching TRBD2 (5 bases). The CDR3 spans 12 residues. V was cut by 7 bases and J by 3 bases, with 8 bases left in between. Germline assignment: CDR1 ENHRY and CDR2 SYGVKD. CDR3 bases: TGTGCCATCAACCCGGGGACAGATACGCAGTATTTT. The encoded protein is CAINPGTDTQYF.

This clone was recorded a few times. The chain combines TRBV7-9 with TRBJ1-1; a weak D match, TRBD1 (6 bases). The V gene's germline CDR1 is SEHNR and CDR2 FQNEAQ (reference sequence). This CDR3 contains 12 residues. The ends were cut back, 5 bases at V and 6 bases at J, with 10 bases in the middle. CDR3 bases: TGTGCCAGCAGCACTGGACAGCCTGAAGCTTTCTTT. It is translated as CASSTGQPEAFF.

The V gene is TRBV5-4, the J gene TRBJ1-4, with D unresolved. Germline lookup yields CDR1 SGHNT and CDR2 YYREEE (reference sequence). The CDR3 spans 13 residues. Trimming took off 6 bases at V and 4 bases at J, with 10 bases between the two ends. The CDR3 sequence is CASTIGDNEKLFF. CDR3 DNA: TGTGCCAGCACGATCGGAGATAATGAAAAACTGTTTTTT. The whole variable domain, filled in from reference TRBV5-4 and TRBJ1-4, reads ETGVTQSPTHLIKTRGQQVTLRCSSQSGHNTVSWYQQALGQGPQFIFQYYREEENGRGNFPPRFSGLQFPNYSSELNVNALELDDSALYLCASTIGDNEKLFFGSGTQLSVL.

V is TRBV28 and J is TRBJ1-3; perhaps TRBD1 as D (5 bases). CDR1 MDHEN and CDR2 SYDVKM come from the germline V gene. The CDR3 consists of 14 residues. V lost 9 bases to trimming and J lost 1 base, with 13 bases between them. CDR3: CASEGEGSGNTIYF. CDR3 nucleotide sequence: TGTGCCAGTGAAGGGGAGGGGTCTGGAAACACCATATATTTT.

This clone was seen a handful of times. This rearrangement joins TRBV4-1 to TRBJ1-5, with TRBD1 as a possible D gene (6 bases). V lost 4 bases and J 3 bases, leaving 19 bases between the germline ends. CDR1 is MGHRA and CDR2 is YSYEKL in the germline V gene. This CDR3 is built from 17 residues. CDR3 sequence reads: CASSPGALERFNQPQHF. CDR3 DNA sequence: TGCGCCAGCAGCCCAGGGGCCTTAGAAAGGTTCAATCAGCCCCAGCATTTT.